The clone carrying this T cell receptor (beta chain) was counted a single time. The V end lost 4 bases, the J end lost 0 bases, and 12 bases lay between the germline ends. Germline V gives CDR1 MNHEY, CDR2 SVGAGI. This CDR3 is built from 15 residues. Per the original data handling: Counts of nucleated cells, estimated from reference gene primer amplification, were obtained. TCRdb's table, derived via immunoSEQ multiplex PCR, lists solely in-frame clones and lacks some. V and J calls and clone size are as listed in that table; D and trimming were resolved from the DNA. Counted here are tens of thousands of clones, approximately 80% occurring once; the ten biggest clones make up 10% to 15%. This entry belongs to a study of blood T cell repertoires in COVID-19. Whole-study context: COVID-19 samples from acute and convalescent phases originated in the United States, Italy and Spain. The cDNA or gDNA used as material had been derived from T cells, B-cell-depleted T cells, or PBMCs.

J is TRBJ2-5 and V is TRBV6-5, with no clear D. The TCR was taken from a man older than 75 with acute or convalescent COVID-19. What was sequenced was peripheral blood. This chain's CDR3 is CASSSSLEDQETQYF. DNA of the CDR3: TGTGCCAGCAGTTCCTCCTTAGAAGACCAAGAGACCCAGTACTTC.